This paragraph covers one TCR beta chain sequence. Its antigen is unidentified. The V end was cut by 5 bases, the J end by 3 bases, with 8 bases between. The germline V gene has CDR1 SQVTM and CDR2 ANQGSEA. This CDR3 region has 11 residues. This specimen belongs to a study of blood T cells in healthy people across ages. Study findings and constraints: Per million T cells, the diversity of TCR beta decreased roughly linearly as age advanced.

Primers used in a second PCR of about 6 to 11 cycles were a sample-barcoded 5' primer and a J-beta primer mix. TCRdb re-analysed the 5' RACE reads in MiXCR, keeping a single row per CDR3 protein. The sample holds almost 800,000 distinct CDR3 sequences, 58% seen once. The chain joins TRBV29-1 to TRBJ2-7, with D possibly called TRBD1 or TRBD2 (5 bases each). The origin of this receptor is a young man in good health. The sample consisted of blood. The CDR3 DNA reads TGCAGCGTTCCGGGGCGCTACGAGCAGTACTTC. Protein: CSVPGRYEQYF.